This T cell receptor beta chain was found in a study of blood T cells in healthy people across ages. General study findings and limits: Relative to aged donors, long-lived donors carried more naive CD4+ cells and displayed higher diversity.

This clonotype was detected a few times. Its target is unknown. Through a sample-barcoded 5' primer and a J-beta primer mix, a second PCR was run for roughly 7 to 11 cycles. Researchers report that a template-switch adaptor with 12 random nucleotides tagged each cDNA molecule. Any given sample supplied a minimum of 2.5 million CDR3-containing paired-end reads. TCRdb ran MiXCR on the 5' RACE reads and lists one entry per CDR3 protein. The table has more than 650,000 distinct CDR3 sequences, around a fifth seen once. The clonotype comes from a man in his 70s in good health. The sequenced sample was blood.

The CDR3 here is CSEAGTMVFEQYF. DNA for the CDR3: TGCAGCGAAGCAGGGACTATGGTCTTCGAGCAGTACTTC. The chain is built from TRBV29-1 and TRBJ2-7, with TRBD2 matching 7 bases. The junction had 12 bases not matched to a gene; V was cut back by 7 bases and J by 6 bases. The germline V gene encodes CDR1 SQVTM and CDR2 ANQGSEA. This CDR3 region has 13 residues.